Presented here are 12 T cell receptor beta chains from one specimen sequenced in a study of siplizumab effects on memory and regulatory T cells. Data came from immunoSEQ multiplex PCR; TCRdb stores just in-frame clones and leaves some out. This table has roughly 64,000 clones, around 96% appearing once. Sequencing was performed on naive CD8+ T cells sorted from blood. These TCRs come from a human donor in good health.

This chain's CDR3 is CASIPLLQETQYF. For the CDR3, the DNA is TGTGCCAGCATCCCCTTACTACAAGAGACCCAGTACTTC. This chain uses TRBV6-1 with TRBJ2-5; the D is unclear. Trimming shortened V by 7 bases and J by 2 bases, and 11 bases separated the two germline ends. In germline, CDR1 is MNHNS, CDR2 SASEGT. The CDR3 sequence is 13 residues long.

This clone has only a few counts. CDR3 sequence reads: CASSPDGLGDYEQYF. The CDR3 DNA reads TGTGCCAGCTCCCCGGACGGACTGGGGGACTACGAGCAGTACTTC. The rearrangement uses TRBV6-1 and TRBJ2-7, with D perhaps given as TRBD1 or TRBD2 (5 bases each). Trimming took 8 bases from V and 3 from J, leaving 20 bases between them. Germline CDR1 and CDR2: MNHNS and SASEGT. The CDR3 is 15 residues long.

The rearrangement joins TRBV4-1 to TRBJ2-1, with TRBD1 matching over 7 bases. The germline V gene encodes CDR1 MGHRA and CDR2 YSYEKL. The CDR3 covers 15 residues. J was trimmed by 5 bases and V by 4 bases; bases with no gene match: 8. As DNA, the CDR3 is TGCGCCAGCAGCCCACGGGCGGACAGGAACAATGAGCAGTTCTTC. It yields the protein CASSPRADRNNEQFF.

The chain couples TRBV19 to TRBJ1-5; 7 bases are a match to TRBD1. Trimming cost V 6 bases and J 4 bases; bases outside gene matches: 12. The germline CDR1 and CDR2 sequences are LNHDA and SQIVND (reference sequence). CDR3 length: 16 residues. Here the CDR3 reads CASRTDHDRENQPQHF. CDR3 nucleotides: TGTGCCAGTAGGACCGATCACGACAGGGAGAATCAGCCCCAGCATTTT.

The rearrangement uses TRBV9 and TRBJ1-4, with D perhaps matching TRBD1 (5 bases). The CDR3 extends over 13 amino acids. Trimming left V 3 bases short and J 4 bases short, with 7 bases between. CDR1 is SGDLS, CDR2 YYNGEE, per germline. CDR3 bases: TGTGCCAGCAGCGACAGGATTAATGAAAAACTGTTTTTT. Translating it yields CASSDRINEKLFF.

This chain connects TRBV27 to TRBJ2-5; D is undetermined. V lost 3 bases and J lost 2, with 7 bases in between. The germline gives CDR1 MNHEY, CDR2 SMNVEV (reference sequence). The CDR3 has 13 amino acids. The CDR3 reads CASSFHSQETQYF. As DNA, the CDR3 is TGTGCCAGCAGTTTTCACTCACAAGAGACCCAGTACTTC.

The CDR3 protein is CASSPSLAQSYEQYF. CDR3 in DNA: TGTGCCAGCAGCCCATCTCTAGCGCAATCCTACGAGCAGTACTTC. V usage is TRBV9 and J usage is TRBJ2-7, with D possibly TRBD2 on 6 matching bases. The germline V gene has CDR1 SGDLS and CDR2 YYNGEE. This CDR3 is 15 amino acids long. Trimming shortened V by 4 bases and J by 1 base, and 15 bases separated the two germline ends.

This rearrangement joins TRBV5-6 to TRBJ1-4; D is uncertain. Trimming shortened V by 4 bases and J by 6 bases, and 13 bases separated the two germline ends. The germline CDR1 and CDR2 sequences are SGHDT and YYEEEE. This CDR3 region has 14 residues. The CDR3 sequence is CASSQLLDDEKLFF. For the CDR3, the DNA is TGTGCCAGCAGCCAACTTTTGGACGATGAAAAACTGTTTTTT. Combining the CDR3 with reference TRBV5-6 and TRBJ1-4 gives the whole variable domain DAGVTQSPTHLIKTRGQQVTLRCSPKSGHDTVSWYQQALGQGPQFIFQYYEEEERQRGNFPDRFSGHQFPNYSSELNVNALLLGDSALYLCASSQLLDDEKLFFGSGTQLSVL.

The chain joins TRBV5-4 to TRBJ2-7, with 8 bases identical to TRBD1. After removal of 3 bases from V and 3 bases from J, the junction contained 2 bases not matched to a gene. CDR1 and CDR2 from the germline V gene are SGHNT and YYREEE (reference sequence). The CDR3 has 13 residues. The CDR3 DNA reads TGTGCCAGCAGCTCCGGGACAGGCTACGAGCAGTACTTC. This translates into CASSSGTGYEQYF.

The chain links TRBV7-9 to TRBJ2-7, with a tentative D call TRBD1 (6 bases). V was clipped by 4 bases and J by 6 bases, with 13 bases between them. CDR3 length: 13 amino acids. Per the germline V gene, CDR1 is SEHNR and CDR2 is FQNEAQ (reference sequence). CDR3 DNA sequence: TGTGCCAGCAGCTCCAAAGGGGGTTTCGAGCAGTACTTC. Translation: CASSSKGGFEQYF.

The gene calls are TRBV7-9 and TRBJ2-3; perhaps D is TRBD1 or TRBD2 (5 bases each). The germline V gene encodes CDR1 SEHNR and CDR2 FQNEAQ (reference sequence). Trimming took off 3 bases at V and 2 bases at J, with 18 bases between the two ends. This CDR3 contains 17 residues. CDR3 sequence reads: CASSLPRMGENTDTQYF. DNA for the CDR3: TGTGCCAGCAGCTTGCCCAGAATGGGGGAGAACACAGATACGCAGTATTTT.

The chain uses TRBV4-2 and TRBJ2-2; D remains unclear. Germline-derived CDR1 and CDR2 are LGHNA and YNFKEQ. The CDR3 contains 15 residues. V dropped 1 base and J dropped 4 bases, with 10 bases sitting between them. The CDR3 is CASSQVGIGTGELFF. CDR3 bases: TGTGCCAGCAGCCAAGTAGGGATCGGCACCGGGGAGCTGTTTTTT.